What follows are 27 T cell receptor beta chains derived from one specimen sequenced in a study of T cell clones after liver transplantation. This table comes from immunoSEQ multiplex PCR, and its TCRdb copy is limited to in-frame clones, with some not included. In the table there are 12,000 to 15,000 clones, 92% of which are singletons. The source material was CD8+ T cells from blood, sampled before liver transplant. The receptors originated from a human donor who received a liver transplant.

The chain carries TRBV29-1 and TRBJ1-5; no clear D gene. Germline CDR1 SQVTM, CDR2 ANQGSEA. The CDR3 is 10 amino acids. Trimming removed 6 bases from V and 4 bases from J, with 4 bases in between. The CDR3 bases are TGCAGCGTCGAGAATCAGCCCCAGCATTTT. The encoded protein is CSVENQPQHF.

J is TRBJ2-7 and V is TRBV2; no definite D call. Germline values: CDR1 SNHLY, CDR2 FYNNEI. Trimming cost V 3 bases and J 2 bases, with 11 bases left between them. This CDR3 is built from 14 residues. The CDR3 DNA sequence: TGTGCCAGCAGTGACTCAGGATCTGCCTACGAGCAGTACTTC. Its translation: CASSDSGSAYEQYF. Using reference TRBV2 and TRBJ2-7 for the parts outside the CDR3, the full variable domain is EPEVTQTPSHQVTQMGQEVILRCVPISNHLYFYWYRQILGQKVEFLVSFYNNEISEKSEIFDDQFSVERPDGSNFTLKIRSTKLEDSAMYFCASSDSGSAYEQYFGPGTRLTVT.

The chain uses TRBV5-4 and TRBJ2-2; a weak D match, TRBD2 (5 bases). The germline V gene has CDR1 SGHNT and CDR2 YYREEE (reference sequence). The CDR3 covers 13 residues. Trimming took off 4 bases at V and 4 bases at J, with 8 bases between the two ends. CDR3 loop: CASSLSGTGELFF. Here the CDR3 DNA reads TGTGCCAGCAGCCTCAGCGGCACCGGGGAGCTGTTTTTT.

The DNA of the CDR3 is TGTGCCAGCAGTTTATTCTCACGCGGAGAGACCCAGTACTTC. Protein product: CASSLFSRGETQYF. The chain joins TRBV27 to TRBJ2-5; D is ambiguous. The CDR3 has 14 residues. CDR1 and CDR2 (germline): MNHEY, SMNVEV (reference sequence). V lost 1 base, J lost 4 bases, and 10 bases lay in between.

This chain connects TRBV13 to TRBJ2-7; 7 bases agree with TRBD2. V shed 2 bases and J 2 bases; nucleotides not matched to a gene: 3. This CDR3 spans 14 amino acids. Germline CDR1 PRHDT, CDR2 FYEKMQ (reference sequence). DNA for the CDR3: TGTGCCAGCAGCTTATCGGCGGGAGCCTACGAGCAGTACTTC. This codes for CASSLSAGAYEQYF.

This clone was seen only once. The rearrangement uses TRBV6-1 and TRBJ2-1, with 9 bases matching TRBD1. The CDR3 length is 15 residues. The trim removed 5 bases at V and 2 bases at J, leaving 4 bases unmatched. Germline loops: CDR1 MNHNS, CDR2 SASEGT. This CDR3 reads CASSTGTGTYNEQFF. The CDR3 region has the DNA TGTGCCAGCAGTACCGGGACAGGGACCTACAATGAGCAGTTCTTC.

The chain joins TRBV19 to TRBJ2-3; 7 positions match TRBD2. Germline trimming cut 1 base from V and 3 bases from J; bases unmatched to any gene: 13. CDR1 is LNHDA and CDR2 is SQIVND in the germline V gene (reference sequence). The length of the CDR3 is 18 residues. CDR3 in DNA: TGTGCCAGTAGTATAGCCTTTTTGACTGCGCGGGAGACAGATACGCAGTATTTT. This codes for CASSIAFLTARETDTQYF.

The V gene is TRBV7-6, the J gene TRBJ1-1; no clear D gene. V was cut by 5 bases and J by 1 base, with 8 bases left in between. This CDR3 is built from 13 residues. Looked up from germline, CDR1 is SGHVS and CDR2 is FNYEAQ. The CDR3 DNA reads as TGTGCCAGCAGCGACGACACGAACACTGAAGCTTTCTTT. Amino acid sequence: CASSDDTNTEAFF.

The chain joins TRBV9 to TRBJ1-1, with D maybe TRBD1 (5 bases). Germline V lookup: CDR1 SGDLS, CDR2 YYNGEE. This CDR3 is 14 amino acids long. V lost 1 base and J 2 bases, leaving 9 bases between the germline ends. CDR3 coding DNA: TGTGCCAGCAGCGTACAGGGAGCCAACACTGAAGCTTTCTTT. Encoded protein: CASSVQGANTEAFF.

The CDR3 region is CASSQHIRSSYGYTF. The DNA of the CDR3 is TGCGCCAGCAGCCAACACATTCGGTCGAGCTATGGCTACACCTTC. This chain connects TRBV4-1 to TRBJ1-2; D remains ambiguous. In germline, CDR1 is MGHRA, CDR2 YSYEKL. The CDR3 totals 15 residues. With 2 bases removed from V and 4 bases from J, the gap between germline ends came to 14 bases.

The chain is built from TRBV27 and TRBJ2-3; 10 positions agree with TRBD2. Losses at the gene ends were 6 bases for V and 0 bases for J; bases not matched to a gene: 6. Germline V lookup: CDR1 MNHEY, CDR2 SMNVEV (reference sequence). The CDR3 is 16 amino acids. The CDR3 here is CASSYGTSVSTDTQYF. The DNA for the CDR3 is TGTGCCAGCAGCTACGGGACTAGCGTTAGCACAGATACGCAGTATTTT.

The chain recombines TRBV10-3 with TRBJ2-1; 8 nucleotides line up with TRBD2. V was clipped by 2 bases and J by 4 bases; unmatched bases: 7. Per germline, CDR1 ENHRY and CDR2 SYGVKD. The CDR3 sequence is 16 residues long. Written as DNA, the CDR3 is TGTGCCATCAGTGAGAATAGCGGGAAATATTACAATGAGCAGTTCTTC. It codes for CAISENSGKYYNEQFF.

V gene TRBV5-4 combines with J gene TRBJ2-1; TRBD2 aligns across 10 bases. The CDR3 loop spans 17 amino acids. Germline V gene sequence: CDR1 SGHNT, CDR2 YYREEE (reference sequence). V shed 3 bases and J 4 bases; nucleotides not matched to a gene: 10. The CDR3 DNA reads as TGTGCCAGCAGCTCCAACCCTAGCGGGAGCAGGTACAATGAGCAGTTCTTC. Its protein is CASSSNPSGSRYNEQFF.

The V gene is TRBV5-4, the J gene TRBJ2-7; perhaps TRBD1 as D (5 bases). Germline assignment: CDR1 SGHNT and CDR2 YYREEE (reference sequence). The CDR3 contains 13 residues. The germline V and J ends were trimmed by 9 bases and 0 bases, with 13 bases remaining between them. CDR3 in amino acids: CATNRGASYEQYF. CDR3 in DNA: TGTGCCACCAATCGTGGGGCCTCCTACGAGCAGTACTTC.

The chain links TRBV27 to TRBJ1-5; TRBD1 might be the D (6 bases). V was cut by 2 bases and J by 3 bases, with 14 bases left in between. Germline V lookup: CDR1 MNHEY, CDR2 SMNVEV (reference sequence). The CDR3 consists of 16 residues. CDR3 bases: TGTGCCAGCAGTTTACTAGGGGGGGCGCACAATCAGCCCCAGCATTTT. It codes for CASSLLGGAHNQPQHF.

The V call is TRBV7-6, the J call TRBJ2-1; no firm D call. Germline CDR1 and CDR2: SGHVS and FNYEAQ. The V and J ends lost 0 bases and 3 bases respectively, with 3 bases between them. The CDR3 extends over 13 amino acids. The CDR3 bases are TGTGCCAGCAGCTTAGCAGTCTACAATGAGCAGTTCTTC. Protein sequence: CASSLAVYNEQFF.

This chain uses TRBV27 with TRBJ2-2; D is uncertain. Germline values: CDR1 MNHEY, CDR2 SMNVEV (reference sequence). The CDR3 runs 12 residues. The V and J ends lost 5 bases and 2 bases respectively, with 3 bases between them. The CDR3, as DNA: TGTGCCAGCAGTCCAAACACCGGGGAGCTGTTTTTT. Amino acids: CASSPNTGELFF.

The CDR3 loop is CASSPGQGTDTQYF. Written as DNA, the CDR3 is TGTGCCAGCAGCCCAGGACAGGGAACAGATACGCAGTATTTT. This chain connects TRBV9 to TRBJ2-3; 8 nucleotides match TRBD1. Germline loops: CDR1 SGDLS, CDR2 YYNGEE. The CDR3 is made up of 14 amino acids. Trimming at V came to 4 bases and at J to 3 bases, leaving 4 bases not matched to a gene.

The DNA of the CDR3 is TGTGCCACCACGGGGACAGATAGAATGAACACTGAAGCTTTCTTT. Translation: CATTGTDRMNTEAFF. This chain joins TRBV2 and TRBJ1-1, with TRBD1 matching 7 bases. This CDR3 spans 15 amino acids. Trimming cost V 10 bases and J 0 bases; bases outside gene matches: 11. CDR1 is SNHLY and CDR2 is FYNNEI in the germline V gene.

The rearrangement joins TRBV27 to TRBJ2-7; D is uncertain. Germline V lookup: CDR1 MNHEY, CDR2 SMNVEV (reference sequence). The CDR3 covers 14 residues. V was clipped by 5 bases and J by 3 bases, with 14 bases between them. The CDR3 region has the DNA TGTGCCAGCAGTCCGACGGCCGATCACTACGAGCAGTACTTC. Translation gives CASSPTADHYEQYF.

The chain combines TRBV27 with TRBJ2-7, with D possibly TRBD1 on 5 matching bases. Trimming removed 3 bases from V and 0 bases from J, with 12 bases in between. This CDR3 is built from 15 residues. In germline, CDR1 is MNHEY, CDR2 SMNVEV (reference sequence). CDR3: CASSFNPQGSYEQYF. The CDR3 region has the DNA TGTGCCAGCAGTTTTAATCCCCAGGGCTCCTACGAGCAGTACTTC.

V usage is TRBV19 and J usage is TRBJ2-7; 14 positions match TRBD2. Germline V CDR1 and CDR2: LNHDA, SQIVND (reference sequence). CDR3 length: 19 amino acids. V gave up 3 bases and J gave up 5 bases; unmatched junction bases: 15. CDR3 bases: TGTGCCAGTAGTATTCGTGAGGGACTAGCGGGAGATGGGGGAAACGAGCAGTACTTC. Its translation: CASSIREGLAGDGGNEQYF.

V usage is TRBV7-3 and J usage is TRBJ2-1, with D possibly called TRBD1 or TRBD2 (5 bases each). Trimming left V 1 base short and J 0 bases short, with 7 bases between. CDR1 and CDR2 from the germline V gene are SGHTA and FQGTGA. There are 15 residues in the CDR3. The CDR3 bases are TGTGCCAGCAGCTTAATGGGGGACTCCTACAATGAGCAGTTCTTC. Translating it yields CASSLMGDSYNEQFF. Looking up the rest from reference TRBV7-3 and TRBJ2-1 gives the full variable domain: GAGVSQTPSNKVTEKGKYVELRCDPISGHTALYWYRQSLGQGPEFLIYFQGTGAADDSGLPNDRFFAVRPEGSVSTLKIQRTERGDSAVYLCASSLMGDSYNEQFFGPGTRLTVL.

The rearrangement joins TRBV18 to TRBJ1-1; weak D call: TRBD1 (5 bases). The ends were cut back, 0 bases at V and 6 bases at J, with 14 bases in the middle. The CDR3 runs to 15 residues. The germline V gene has CDR1 KGHSH and CDR2 LQKENI. The CDR3 nucleotides are TGTGCCAGCTCACCACCCCGGGACCTTGGGGCTGAAGCTTTCTTT. Protein product: CASSPPRDLGAEAFF.

This sequence joins TRBV4-2 and TRBJ2-5; the match to TRBD2 covers 16 bases. CDR1 LGHNA and CDR2 YNFKEQ come from the germline V gene. The CDR3 runs 16 residues. Losses at the gene ends were 4 bases for V and 3 bases for J; bases not matched to a gene: 2. CDR3 region: CASSPGTSGREETQYF. As DNA, the CDR3 is TGTGCCAGCAGCCCCGGGACTAGCGGGAGGGAAGAGACCCAGTACTTC.

The V call is TRBV27, the J call TRBJ1-5, with D unclear. This CDR3 has 13 amino acids. Trimming took off 3 bases at V and 8 bases at J, with 11 bases between the two ends. Germline V gene data show CDR1 as MNHEY and CDR2 as SMNVEV (reference sequence). The CDR3, as DNA: TGTGCCAGCAGTTTTTGGCCACAAGAGCCCCAGCATTTT. This encodes CASSFWPQEPQHF.

The rearrangement links TRBV27 to TRBJ2-7; 8 bases align to TRBD2. V lost 7 bases and J lost 6; bases outside the gene matches: 14. Germline values: CDR1 MNHEY, CDR2 SMNVEV (reference sequence). This CDR3 has 15 amino acids. In nucleotides, the CDR3 is TGTGCCAGCACCTCCAGGGTCCCGGGACTAGGCGAGCAGTACTTC. Amino acid sequence: CASTSRVPGLGEQYF.